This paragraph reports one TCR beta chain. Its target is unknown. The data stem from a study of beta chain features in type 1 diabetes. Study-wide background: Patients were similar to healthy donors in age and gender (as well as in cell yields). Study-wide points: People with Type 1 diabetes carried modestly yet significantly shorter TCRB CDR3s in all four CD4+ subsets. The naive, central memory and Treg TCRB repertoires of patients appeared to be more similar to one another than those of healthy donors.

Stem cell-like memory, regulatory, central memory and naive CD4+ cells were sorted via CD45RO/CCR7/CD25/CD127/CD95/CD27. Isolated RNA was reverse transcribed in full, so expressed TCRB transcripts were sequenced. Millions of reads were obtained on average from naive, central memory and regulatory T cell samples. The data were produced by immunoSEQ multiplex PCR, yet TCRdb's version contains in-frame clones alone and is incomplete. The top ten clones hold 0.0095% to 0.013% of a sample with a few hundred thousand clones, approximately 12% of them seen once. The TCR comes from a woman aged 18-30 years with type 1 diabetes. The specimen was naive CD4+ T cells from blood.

DNA of the CDR3: TGTGCCTGGAGTGTAAGTCGGACTAGCGGGAGTTGGGAGACCCAGTACTTC. It codes for CAWSVSRTSGSWETQYF. The rearrangement joins TRBV30 to TRBJ2-5, with 13 bases aligning to TRBD2. The CDR3 runs to 17 residues. In germline, CDR1 is GTSNPN, CDR2 SVGIG (reference sequence). With V trimmed by 0 bases and J by 5 bases, 9 bases remained unmatched.